This T cell receptor (beta chain) is from a study of control samples from healthy donors and cancer patients. Produced via immunoSEQ multiplex PCR; TCRdb's table is partial and in-frame only. The data contain 45,000 to 60,000 clones, around 94% of them singletons. The length of the CDR3 is 14 residues. Between the trimmed V and J ends, which lost 4 bases and 6 bases, there was a span of 16 bases. Germline values: CDR1 SGHDT, CDR2 YYEEEE. This clone occurred once. The V and J genes are TRBV5-6 and TRBJ1-2; D may be TRBD1 (5 bases). Material: blood. The source is a man between 25 and 39 years old in good health. The CDR3 loop reads CASSPAGGEDGYTF. The CDR3, as DNA: TGTGCCAGCAGCCCGGCGGGGGGGGAAGATGGCTACACCTTC. Based on the CDR3 plus reference TRBV5-6 and TRBJ1-2, the full variable domain is DAGVTQSPTHLIKTRGQQVTLRCSPKSGHDTVSWYQQALGQGPQFIFQYYEEEERQRGNFPDRFSGHQFPNYSSELNVNALLLGDSALYLCASSPAGGEDGYTFGSGTRLTVV.